The clone carrying this TCR beta chain appeared a single time. Libraries were prepared by immunoSEQ multiplex PCR; TCRdb keeps only in-frame clonotypes and omits some of them. The repertoire has tens of thousands of clones, around 89% of them found once; the top ten carry approximately 4.8%. The data belong to a study of blood T cell repertoires in COVID-19. At the level of the study: COVID-19 samples collected from the United States, Italy and Spain covered acute and convalescent phases.

The CDR3 length is 15 residues. Germline loops: CDR1 MDHEN, CDR2 SYDVKM. V lost 6 bases to trimming and J lost 1 base; unmatched junction nucleotides: 8. Source material: peripheral blood. The V and J genes are TRBV28 and TRBJ2-5, with 7 bases lining up with TRBD1. The sequence was obtained from a woman at least 80 years old with active COVID-19. CDR3 DNA: TGTGCCAGCAGCAGACCGGGACAGACCCAAGAGACCCAGTACTTC. Amino acid sequence: CASSRPGQTQETQYF.